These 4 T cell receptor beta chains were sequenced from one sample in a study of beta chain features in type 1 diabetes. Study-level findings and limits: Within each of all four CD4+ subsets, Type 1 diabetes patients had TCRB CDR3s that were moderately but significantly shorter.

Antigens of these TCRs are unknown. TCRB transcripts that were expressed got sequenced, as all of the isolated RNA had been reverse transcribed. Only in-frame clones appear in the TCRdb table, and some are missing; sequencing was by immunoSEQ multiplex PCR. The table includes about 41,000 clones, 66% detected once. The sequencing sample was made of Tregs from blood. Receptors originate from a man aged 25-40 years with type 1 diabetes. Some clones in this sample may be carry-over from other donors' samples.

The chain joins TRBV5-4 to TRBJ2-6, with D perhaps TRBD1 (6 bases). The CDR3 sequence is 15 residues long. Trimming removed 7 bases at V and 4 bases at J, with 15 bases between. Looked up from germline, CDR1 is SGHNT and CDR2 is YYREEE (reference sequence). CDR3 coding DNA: TGTGCCAGCGGCCCGACAGGCCCCGGGGCCAACGTCCTGACTTTC. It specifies CASGPTGPGANVLTF. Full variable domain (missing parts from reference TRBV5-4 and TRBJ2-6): ETGVTQSPTHLIKTRGQQVTLRCSSQSGHNTVSWYQQALGQGPQFIFQYYREEENGRGNFPPRFSGLQFPNYSSELNVNALELDDSALYLCASGPTGPGANVLTFGAGSRLTVL.

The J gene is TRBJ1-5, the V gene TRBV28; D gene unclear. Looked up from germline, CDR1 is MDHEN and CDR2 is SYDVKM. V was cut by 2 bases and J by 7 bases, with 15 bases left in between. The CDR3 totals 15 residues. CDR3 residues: CASSLGGLRGQPQHF. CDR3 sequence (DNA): TGTGCCAGCAGTTTAGGAGGGCTGCGGGGACAGCCCCAGCATTTT.

The CDR3 DNA reads as TGTGCCAGCAGTTCCCCAGGAACGCAGTATTTT. Protein: CASSSPGTQYF. The chain combines TRBV6-5 with TRBJ2-3; no reliable D call. CDR3 length equals 11 residues. Deletions cut 4 bases from V and 9 bases from J, with 8 bases between. Germline CDR1 and CDR2: MNHEY and SVGAGI.

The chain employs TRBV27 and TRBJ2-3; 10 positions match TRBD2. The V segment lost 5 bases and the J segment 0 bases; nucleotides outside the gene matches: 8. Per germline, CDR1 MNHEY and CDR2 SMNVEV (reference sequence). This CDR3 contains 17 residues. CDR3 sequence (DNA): TGTGCCAGCAGTGGACGACTAGCGGGCTTGAGCACAGATACGCAGTATTTT. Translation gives CASSGRLAGLSTDTQYF.